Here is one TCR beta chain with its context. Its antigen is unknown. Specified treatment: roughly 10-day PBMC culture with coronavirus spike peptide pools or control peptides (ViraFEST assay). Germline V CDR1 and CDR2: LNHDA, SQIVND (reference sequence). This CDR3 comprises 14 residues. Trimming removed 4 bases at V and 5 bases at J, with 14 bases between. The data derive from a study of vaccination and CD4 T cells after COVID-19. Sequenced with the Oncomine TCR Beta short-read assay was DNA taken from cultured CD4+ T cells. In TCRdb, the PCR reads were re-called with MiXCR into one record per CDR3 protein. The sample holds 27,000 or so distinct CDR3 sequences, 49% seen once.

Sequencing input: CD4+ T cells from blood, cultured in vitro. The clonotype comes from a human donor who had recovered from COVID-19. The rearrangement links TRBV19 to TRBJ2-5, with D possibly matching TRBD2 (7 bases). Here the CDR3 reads CASSKVGGQETQYF. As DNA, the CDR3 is TGTGCCAGTAGTAAGGTGGGGGGGCAGGAGACCCAGTACTTC.